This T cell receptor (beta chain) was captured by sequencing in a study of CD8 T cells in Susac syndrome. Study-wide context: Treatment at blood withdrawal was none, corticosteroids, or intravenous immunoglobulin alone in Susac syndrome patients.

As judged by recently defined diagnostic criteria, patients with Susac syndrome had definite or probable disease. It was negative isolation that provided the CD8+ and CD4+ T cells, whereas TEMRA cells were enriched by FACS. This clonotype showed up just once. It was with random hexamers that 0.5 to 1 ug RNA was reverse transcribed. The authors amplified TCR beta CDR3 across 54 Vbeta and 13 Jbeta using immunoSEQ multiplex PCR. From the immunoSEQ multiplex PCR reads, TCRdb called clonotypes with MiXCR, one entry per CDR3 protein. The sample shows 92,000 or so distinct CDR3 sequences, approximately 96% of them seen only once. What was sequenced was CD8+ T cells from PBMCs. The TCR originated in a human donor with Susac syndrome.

In DNA form, the CDR3 reads TGCAGTGCCACCGGGAGGAACACTGAAGCTTTCTTT. It specifies CSATGRNTEAFF. The chain links TRBV20-1 to TRBJ1-1; D gene ambiguous. The CDR3 is made up of 12 amino acids. V was trimmed by 6 bases and J by 1 base, leaving 9 bases between them. Germline-derived CDR1 and CDR2 are DFQATT and SNEGSKA (reference sequence).